The 12 T cell receptor beta chains in this list originate from one sample, sequenced in a study of blood T cell repertoires in COVID-19. The data were produced by immunoSEQ multiplex PCR, yet TCRdb's version contains in-frame clones alone and is incomplete. The data contain around 150,000 clones, around 92% of them seen just once; the ten biggest clones take up 4.8%. Specimen: peripheral blood. The receptors stem from a man aged 25-45 years with COVID-19, enrolled during active disease.

The chain recombines TRBV5-1 with TRBJ2-1; 9 bases map to TRBD2. V dropped 4 bases and J dropped 4; count of bases not matched to a gene: 9. Germline values: CDR1 SGHRS, CDR2 YFSETQ. The CDR3 extends over 16 amino acids. The CDR3 sequence: CASSTRAGGPYNEQFF. CDR3 nucleotides: TGCGCCAGCAGCACCCGAGCGGGGGGCCCTTACAATGAGCAGTTCTTC.

CDR3 sequence reads: CASSLWSSNTEAFF. CDR3 sequence (DNA): TGTGCCAGCAGTTTGTGGAGCTCGAACACTGAAGCTTTCTTT. V usage is TRBV28 and J usage is TRBJ1-1; D unclear. Germline-derived CDR1 and CDR2 are MDHEN and SYDVKM. Trimming took off 3 bases at V and 1 base at J, with 9 bases between the two ends. This CDR3 region has 14 residues.

The gene calls are TRBV28 and TRBJ2-1; the D is unclear. V lost 2 bases, J lost 13 bases, and 9 bases lay in between. CDR1 MDHEN and CDR2 SYDVKM come from the germline V gene. The CDR3 is 11 residues long. The CDR3 here is CASSLMETQFF. CDR3 bases: TGTGCCAGCAGTTTAATGGAGACCCAGTTCTTC.

The genes are TRBV5-4 and TRBJ1-1; unclear D gene. Trimming pared 0 bases from V and 3 bases from J, leaving 3 bases between. The CDR3 runs 12 residues. Per germline, CDR1 SGHNT and CDR2 YYREEE (reference sequence). DNA for the CDR3: TGTGCCAGCAGCTTGGCCGACACTGAAGCTTTCTTT. Amino acids: CASSLADTEAFF.

This clone turned up a few times. This chain joins TRBV7-2 and TRBJ1-2, with 10 bases that match TRBD1. The J segment lost 4 bases and the V segment lost 5 bases, leaving 7 bases of the junction unmatched. The germline V gene has CDR1 SGHTA and CDR2 FQGNSA. The CDR3 has 15 residues. CDR3 nucleotide sequence: TGTGCCAGCAGCGAGAGACAGGGGGCGGTCTATGGCTACACCTTC. Its translation is CASSERQGAVYGYTF.

V usage is TRBV7-6 and J usage is TRBJ1-1; no firm D call. This CDR3 comprises 14 residues. V was cut by 1 base and J by 1 base, with 7 bases left in between. Germline V CDR1 and CDR2: SGHVS, FNYEAQ. The CDR3 region is CASSLGAGNTEAFF. The DNA for the CDR3 is TGTGCCAGCAGCTTAGGGGCAGGGAACACTGAAGCTTTCTTT.

DNA of the CDR3: TGTGCCAGCAGCTTCAGGGCGGGAGGGCCCTCTGAGCAGTTCTTC. This gives the protein CASSFRAGGPSEQFF. The chain employs TRBV7-9 and TRBJ2-1; 9 bases agree with TRBD2. The germline V gene encodes CDR1 SEHNR and CDR2 FQNEAQ (reference sequence). The CDR3 consists of 15 residues. V shed 3 bases, J shed 9 bases, and the junction held 9 bases outside the gene matches.

This clone was detected once. V and J are TRBV7-3 and TRBJ1-1, with 12 bases matching TRBD1. This CDR3 has 14 amino acids. With 3 bases clipped from V and 6 bases from J, the junction kept 2 bases outside the gene matches. Germline loops: CDR1 SGHTA, CDR2 FQGTGA. The CDR3 is CASSLGTGGSEAFF. The CDR3, as DNA: TGTGCCAGCAGCTTGGGGACAGGGGGCTCTGAAGCTTTCTTT.

This clone was found once. V usage is TRBV7-8 and J usage is TRBJ1-2; D remains unclear. V lost 1 base and J lost 5, with 17 bases in between. In germline, CDR1 is SGHVS, CDR2 FQNEAQ. The CDR3 contains 16 residues. CDR3 nucleotide sequence: TGTGCCAGCAGCTTAGAAAAGAAGATGAAGACTTATGGCTACACCTTC. It translates to CASSLEKKMKTYGYTF.

The genes are TRBV6-6 and TRBJ2-7, with 10 bases aligning to TRBD1. CDR3 size: 15 residues. Germline CDR1 reads MNHNY; CDR2 reads SVGAGI (reference sequence). V was pared by 6 bases and J by 0 bases, with 5 bases of the junction left unmatched. The CDR3 bases are TGTGCCAGCAGATTAGGGACAGGGGTCTCCTACGAGCAGTACTTC. Protein sequence: CASRLGTGVSYEQYF.

The table lists this clone with a count of one. This chain uses TRBV30 with TRBJ2-2, with a possible D match to TRBD2 (5 bases). From germline, CDR1 is GTSNPN and CDR2 SVGIG (reference sequence). V was shortened by 4 bases and J by 1 base, with 25 bases between the two germline ends. This CDR3 contains 19 residues. CDR3 sequence: CAWTPEPLRRARNTGELFF. CDR3 DNA: TGTGCCTGGACTCCCGAACCCTTAAGGCGGGCCCGGAACACCGGGGAGCTGTTTTTT.

This clone is a singleton in its sample. This sequence joins TRBV28 and TRBJ1-1, with D maybe TRBD1 (6 bases). Between the trimmed V and J ends, which lost 6 bases and 4 bases, there was a span of 15 bases. The CDR3 is 14 residues long. The germline V gene has CDR1 MDHEN and CDR2 SYDVKM. CDR3 in DNA: TGTGCCAGCAGACTCAGGGGAGGGACCACTGAAGCTTTCTTT. Residues: CASRLRGGTTEAFF.